This T cell receptor (beta chain) was captured in a study of shared clonotypes between healthy human individuals. Across the study: Used for every donor were three CD4 naive, three CD4 memory, two CD8 naive and one CD8 memory plate. General study results and limits: Larger estimated richness was generally recorded for naive subsets relative to memory subsets.

Sorted-subset replicate PCR reactions contained 150 to 200 ng DNA, corresponding to some 30,000 T cell genomes. The repertoire was sequenced with immunoSEQ multiplex PCR; TCRdb's copy has only in-frame clones and lacks some. The sample includes approximately 740,000 clones, 90% to 95% seen only once; the top ten take 20% to 30%. As for this clone: The antigen is not known. The sample has other DNA sequences that encode this CDR3 too.

CDR1 SEHNR and CDR2 FQNEAQ come from the germline V gene (reference sequence). V was shortened by 4 bases and J by 0 bases, with 12 bases between the two germline ends. The CDR3 contains 15 residues. CD45RO negativity and positive selection for CCR7 defined naive CD8 cells, a population that excluded terminally differentiated effector memory CD45RA+ cells. Sample: naive CD8+ T cells sorted from blood. The chain carries TRBV7-9 and TRBJ1-1; D unclear. The sequence came from a young man in good health. CDR3 bases: TGTGCCAGCAGCTCGGGCAGAGGGCTGAACACTGAAGCTTTCTTT. It codes for CASSSGRGLNTEAFF.